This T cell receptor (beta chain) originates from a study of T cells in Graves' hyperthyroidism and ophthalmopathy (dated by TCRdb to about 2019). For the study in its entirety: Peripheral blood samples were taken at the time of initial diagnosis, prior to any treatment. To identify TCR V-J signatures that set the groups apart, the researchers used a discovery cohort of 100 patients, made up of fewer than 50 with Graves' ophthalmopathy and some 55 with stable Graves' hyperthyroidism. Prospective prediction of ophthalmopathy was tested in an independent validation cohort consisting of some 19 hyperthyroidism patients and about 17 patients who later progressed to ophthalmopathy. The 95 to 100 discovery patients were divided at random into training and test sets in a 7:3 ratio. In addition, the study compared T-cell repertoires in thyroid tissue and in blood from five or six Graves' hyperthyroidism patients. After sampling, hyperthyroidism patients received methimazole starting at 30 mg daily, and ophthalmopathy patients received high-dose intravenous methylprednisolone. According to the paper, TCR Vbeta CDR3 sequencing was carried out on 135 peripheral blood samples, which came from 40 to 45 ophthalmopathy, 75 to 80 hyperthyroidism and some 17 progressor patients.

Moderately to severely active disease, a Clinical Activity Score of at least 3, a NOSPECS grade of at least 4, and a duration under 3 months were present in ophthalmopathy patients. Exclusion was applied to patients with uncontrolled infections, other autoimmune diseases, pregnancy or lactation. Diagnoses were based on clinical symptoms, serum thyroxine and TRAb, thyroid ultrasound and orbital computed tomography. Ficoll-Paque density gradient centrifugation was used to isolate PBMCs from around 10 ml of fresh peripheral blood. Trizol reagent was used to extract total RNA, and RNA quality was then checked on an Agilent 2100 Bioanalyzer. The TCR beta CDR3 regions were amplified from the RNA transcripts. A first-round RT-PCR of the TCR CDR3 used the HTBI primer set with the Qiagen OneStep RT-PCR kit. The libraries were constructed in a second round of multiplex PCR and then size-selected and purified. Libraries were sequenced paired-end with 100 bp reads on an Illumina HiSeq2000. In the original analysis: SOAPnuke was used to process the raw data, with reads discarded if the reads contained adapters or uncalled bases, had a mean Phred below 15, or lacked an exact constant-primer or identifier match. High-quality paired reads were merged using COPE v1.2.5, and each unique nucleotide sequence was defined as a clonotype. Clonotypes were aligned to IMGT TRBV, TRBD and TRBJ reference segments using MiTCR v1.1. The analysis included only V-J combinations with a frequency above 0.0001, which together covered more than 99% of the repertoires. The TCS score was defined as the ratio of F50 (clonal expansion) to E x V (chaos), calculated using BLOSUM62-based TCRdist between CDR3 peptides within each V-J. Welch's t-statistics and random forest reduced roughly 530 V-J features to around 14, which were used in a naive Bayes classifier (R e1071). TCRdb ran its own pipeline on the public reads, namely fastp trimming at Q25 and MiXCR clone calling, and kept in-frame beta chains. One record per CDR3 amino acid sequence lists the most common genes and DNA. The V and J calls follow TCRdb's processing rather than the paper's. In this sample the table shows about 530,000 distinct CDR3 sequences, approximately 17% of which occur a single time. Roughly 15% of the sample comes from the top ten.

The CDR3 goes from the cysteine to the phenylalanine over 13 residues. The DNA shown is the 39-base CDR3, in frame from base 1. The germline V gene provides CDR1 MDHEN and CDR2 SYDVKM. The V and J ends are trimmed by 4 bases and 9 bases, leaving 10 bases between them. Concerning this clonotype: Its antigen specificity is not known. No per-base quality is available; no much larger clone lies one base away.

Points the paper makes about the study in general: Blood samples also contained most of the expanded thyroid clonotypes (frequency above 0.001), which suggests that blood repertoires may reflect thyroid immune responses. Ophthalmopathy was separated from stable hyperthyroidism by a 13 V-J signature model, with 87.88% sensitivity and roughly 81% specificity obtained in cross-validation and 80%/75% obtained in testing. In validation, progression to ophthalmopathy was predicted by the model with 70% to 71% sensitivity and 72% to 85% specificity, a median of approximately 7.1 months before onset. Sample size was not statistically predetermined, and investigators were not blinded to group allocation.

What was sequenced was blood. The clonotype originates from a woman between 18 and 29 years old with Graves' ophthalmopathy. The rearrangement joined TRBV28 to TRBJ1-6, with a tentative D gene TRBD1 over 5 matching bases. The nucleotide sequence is TGTGCCAGCAGTTCTGGGACGGGTTCACCCCTCCACTTT. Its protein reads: CASSSGTGSPLHF.